Following are 10 T cell receptor beta chains from one sample sequenced in a study of blood T cell repertoires in COVID-19. The table came from immunoSEQ multiplex PCR; TCRdb's copy has only in-frame clones and leaves some out. The sample records fewer than 80,000 clones, about nine tenths being singletons. Sequencing was done on a sample of peripheral blood. Receptors were obtained from a woman aged 45 to 65 with active or convalescent COVID-19.

V is TRBV30 and J is TRBJ2-1; 9 nucleotides agree with TRBD2. The CDR3 covers 14 residues. The trim removed 5 bases at V and 8 bases at J, leaving 10 bases unmatched. The germline CDR1 and CDR2 sequences are GTSNPN and SVGIG (reference sequence). CDR3: CAWLTSGLADEQFF. CDR3 nucleotides: TGTGCCTGGCTAACTAGCGGGTTAGCTGATGAGCAGTTCTTC.

The rearrangement joins TRBV6-5 to TRBJ1-2; TRBD1 matches 7 bases. With 5 bases clipped from V and 3 bases from J, the junction kept 6 bases outside the gene matches. Germline CDR1 reads MNHEY; CDR2 reads SVGAGI. The CDR3 covers 14 residues. The CDR3 reads CASSRTGRDYGYTF. Here the CDR3 DNA reads TGTGCCAGCAGTCGGACAGGACGGGACTATGGCTACACCTTC.

This CDR3 is CAWSERGRGTDTQYF. The CDR3 DNA sequence: TGTGCCTGGAGTGAACGCGGGAGGGGCACAGATACGCAGTATTTT. The rearrangement links TRBV30 to TRBJ2-3; TRBD2 aligns across 9 bases. The germline gives CDR1 GTSNPN, CDR2 SVGIG (reference sequence). Trimming at V came to 1 base and at J to 1 base, leaving 3 bases not matched to a gene. The CDR3 loop spans 15 amino acids.

The chain is built from TRBV30 and TRBJ2-5; D is undetermined. CDR1 and CDR2 from the germline V gene are GTSNPN and SVGIG (reference sequence). Trimming removed 5 bases at V and 5 bases at J, with 12 bases between. The CDR3 loop spans 12 amino acids. The CDR3 loop is CAWEPQWETQYF. The CDR3 nucleotides read TGTGCCTGGGAACCTCAGTGGGAGACCCAGTACTTC.

In its sample, this clone was seen a few times. The CDR3 spells CAWSRTMTGELFF. The CDR3 DNA follows: TGTGCCTGGAGTCGGACAATGACCGGGGAGCTGTTTTTT. The chain combines TRBV30 with TRBJ2-2; tentative D call: TRBD1 (5 bases). V gave up 2 bases and J gave up 5 bases, with 9 bases separating them. The CDR3 runs to 13 residues. CDR1 is GTSNPN and CDR2 is SVGIG in the germline V gene (reference sequence).

The genes are TRBV19 and TRBJ2-5; 15 positions match TRBD2. The CDR3 consists of 15 residues. Germline assignment: CDR1 LNHDA and CDR2 SQIVND (reference sequence). Unmatched junction bases numbered 2, after V lost 4 bases and J lost 5 bases. CDR3 DNA: TGTGCCAGTAGTAGGACTAGCGGGAGGGCCGAGACCCAGTACTTC. Translated, it gives CASSRTSGRAETQYF. Full variable domain (rest looked up from reference TRBV19 and TRBJ2-5): DGGITQSPKYLFRKEGQNVTLSCEQNLNHDAMYWYRQDPGQGLRLIYYSQIVNDFQKGDIAEGYSVSREKKESFPLTVTSAQKNPTAFYLCASSRTSGRAETQYFGPGTRLLVL.

This clone was seen a handful of times. The V and J genes are TRBV27 and TRBJ1-5; D unresolved. This CDR3 region has 13 residues. CDR1 and CDR2 from the germline V gene are MNHEY and SMNVEV (reference sequence). V lost 3 bases and J lost 7, with 10 bases in between. CDR3 residues: CASSFFRNQPQHF. Written as DNA, the CDR3 is TGTGCCAGCAGTTTTTTCAGGAACCAGCCCCAGCATTTT.

This clone was detected only once. J is TRBJ2-3 and V is TRBV2; possible D gene TRBD1, 5 bases. Trimming left V 7 bases short and J 0 bases short, with 14 bases between. CDR3 length: 15 amino acids. The germline gives CDR1 SNHLY, CDR2 FYNNEI. CDR3 sequence reads: CASKPRVTSTDTQYF. The CDR3 region has the DNA TGTGCCAGCAAGCCCAGGGTAACTAGCACAGATACGCAGTATTTT. Based on the CDR3 plus reference TRBV2 and TRBJ2-3, the full variable domain is EPEVTQTPSHQVTQMGQEVILRCVPISNHLYFYWYRQILGQKVEFLVSFYNNEISEKSEIFDDQFSVERPDGSNFTLKIRSTKLEDSAMYFCASKPRVTSTDTQYFGPGTRLTVL.

The rearrangement uses TRBV28 and TRBJ2-7; D remains unclear. Germline CDR1 is MDHEN and CDR2 is SYDVKM. The V end was cut by 11 bases, the J end by 3 bases, with 14 bases between. The CDR3 length is 12 residues. The CDR3 DNA is TGTGCCTCCTCCCCACACGACTACGAGCAGTACTTC. Encoded protein: CASSPHDYEQYF. The complete variable domain, with remaining parts taken from reference TRBV28 and TRBJ2-7, reads DVKVTQSSRYLVKRTGEKVFLECVQDMDHENMFWYRQDPGLGLRLIYFSYDVKMKEKGDIPEGYSVSREKKERFSLILESASTNQTSMYLCASSPHDYEQYFGPGTRLTVT.

This clone was picked up a small number of times. The V call is TRBV18, the J call TRBJ2-5; D unresolved. This CDR3 is 17 amino acids long. Germline CDR1 KGHSH, CDR2 LQKENI. V was cut by 4 bases and J by 1 base, with 19 bases left in between. CDR3 in amino acids: CASSRDVVGLPQETQYF. The CDR3 DNA reads TGTGCCAGCTCACGAGATGTAGTCGGTTTACCCCAAGAGACCCAGTACTTC.